The T cell receptor (beta chain) described here comes from a study of T cell responses to AZD1222 COVID-19 vaccine. This clone was seen once. This CDR3 is built from 16 residues. V lost 5 bases to trimming and J lost 0 bases, with 17 bases between them. Germline CDR1 reads MDHEN; CDR2 reads SYDVKM. TCRdb's table, derived via immunoSEQ multiplex PCR, lists solely in-frame clones and lacks some. The table records about 110,000 clones, 80% to 90% of them present only once. The genes are TRBV28 and TRBJ2-7; tentatively, D is TRBD1 (6 bases). The material sequenced was peripheral blood, taken 28 days after the second AZD1222 dose. This receptor was identified in an adult who received the AZD1222 COVID-19 vaccine. The CDR3 is CASSGSGTRGSYEQYF. The DNA for the CDR3 is TGTGCCAGCAGTGGCTCCGGGACAAGGGGCTCCTACGAGCAGTACTTC.